Following are 10 T cell receptor beta chains from one sample sequenced in a study of blood T cell repertoires in COVID-19. The table came from immunoSEQ multiplex PCR; TCRdb's copy has only in-frame clones and leaves some out. Here the sample spans some 140,000 clones, roughly 80% being singletons. The source material was peripheral blood. All receptors derive from a woman of 80 years or more with acute or convalescent COVID-19.

J is TRBJ1-1 and V is TRBV3-1 (or the pseudogene TRBV3-2), with D perhaps matching TRBD1 (6 bases). The V end was cut by 4 bases, the J end by 6 bases, with 12 bases between. The CDR3 spans 13 residues. Germline CDR1 LGHDT, CDR2 YNNKEL (reference sequence). The CDR3 nucleotides read TGTGCCAGCAGCCTAAAATCAGGGGCTGAAGCTTTCTTT. Translated: CASSLKSGAEAFF.

J is TRBJ1-1 and V is TRBV25-1, with D tentatively TRBD1 (5 bases). V was pared by 10 bases and J by 1 base, with 16 bases between. Germline V gene data show CDR1 as MGHDK and CDR2 as SYGVNS. This CDR3 is built from 14 residues. CDR3 loop: CATTGGGWNTEAFF. The CDR3 DNA reads as TGTGCCACTACAGGCGGAGGGTGGAACACTGAAGCTTTCTTT.

This clone was observed a handful of times. The chain uses TRBV7-8 and TRBJ2-3; D possibly corresponds to TRBD2 (5 bases). Germline V gives CDR1 SGHVS, CDR2 FQNEAQ. Trimming stripped 5 bases from V and 2 bases from J, with 8 bases between. The length of the CDR3 is 13 residues. This chain's CDR3 is CASSPDFTDTQYF. In nucleotides, the CDR3 is TGTGCCAGCAGCCCGGACTTCACAGATACGCAGTATTTT.

The chain joins TRBV7-9 to TRBJ1-1; TRBD1 might be the D (6 bases). The CDR3 runs 14 residues. From germline, CDR1 is SEHNR and CDR2 FQNEAQ (reference sequence). V lost 1 base and J lost 1, with 7 bases in between. In DNA form, the CDR3 reads TGTGCCAGCAGCTTAGGGACAGCGAACACTGAAGCTTTCTTT. It encodes CASSLGTANTEAFF.

This clone has only a few counts. J is TRBJ2-1 and V is TRBV7-2; no clear D gene. The ends were cut back, 8 bases at V and 6 bases at J, with 17 bases in the middle. CDR1 is SGHTA, CDR2 FQGNSA, per germline. The CDR3 loop spans 14 amino acids. Written as DNA, the CDR3 is TGTGCCAGCCGAGCGCTCCTTGGAGCCAATGAGCAGTTCTTC. Amino acid sequence: CASRALLGANEQFF.

The chain recombines TRBV11-2 with TRBJ2-7; 10 nucleotides match TRBD1. The CDR3 loop spans 15 amino acids. In germline, CDR1 is SGHAT, CDR2 FQNNGV. The J segment lost 3 bases and the V segment lost 5 bases, leaving 7 bases of the junction unmatched. The CDR3 region is CASSLRQGAIYEQYF. The CDR3, as DNA: TGTGCCAGCAGCCTGAGACAGGGGGCCATCTACGAGCAGTACTTC.

The genes are TRBV27 and TRBJ1-4, with a tentative D call TRBD1 (5 bases). The CDR3 has 13 residues. Germline assignment: CDR1 MNHEY and CDR2 SMNVEV (reference sequence). V was cut by 8 bases and J by 5 bases, with 12 bases left in between. CDR3 protein: CASRGTENEKLFF. The CDR3 coding sequence is TGTGCCAGCCGGGGGACGGAAAATGAAAAACTGTTTTTT. The full variable domain, completed using reference TRBV27 and TRBJ1-4, is EAQVTQNPRYLITVTGKKLTVTCSQNMNHEYMSWYRQDPGLGLRQIYYSMNVEVTDKGDVPEGYKVSRKEKRNFPLILESPSPNQTSLYFCASRGTENEKLFFGSGTQLSVL.

The sample holds a few counts of this clone. The V gene is TRBV19, the J gene TRBJ2-7, with D possibly being TRBD2 (6 bases). Germline V gene lookup returns CDR1 LNHDA and CDR2 SQIVND (reference sequence). Trimming left V 6 bases short and J 1 base short, with 19 bases between. This CDR3 has 16 amino acids. The CDR3 bases are TGTGCCAGTAGGCCGACTAGTTCAGGATCTTCCTACGAGCAGTACTTC. Translation: CASRPTSSGSSYEQYF.

This clone has just a few counts. The chain is built from TRBV7-6 and TRBJ1-4; 8 bases map to TRBD1. J was trimmed by 8 bases and V by 5 bases; bases with no gene match: 13. Germline loops: CDR1 SGHVS, CDR2 FNYEAQ. The CDR3 sequence is 16 residues long. The CDR3 DNA follows: TGTGCCAGCAGCAAATACTCAGGGGGCGGGGGCGAAAAACTGTTTTTT. Amino acid sequence: CASSKYSGGGGEKLFF.

The chain carries TRBV5-1 and TRBJ1-3; D perhaps matches TRBD1 (5 bases). Germline assignment: CDR1 SGHRS and CDR2 YFSETQ. V gave up 3 bases and J gave up 0 bases, with 10 bases separating them. The CDR3 is made up of 15 amino acids. CDR3 in amino acids: CASSSGVHSGNTIYF. In nucleotides, the CDR3 is TGCGCCAGCAGCTCGGGGGTTCACTCTGGAAACACCATATATTTT.